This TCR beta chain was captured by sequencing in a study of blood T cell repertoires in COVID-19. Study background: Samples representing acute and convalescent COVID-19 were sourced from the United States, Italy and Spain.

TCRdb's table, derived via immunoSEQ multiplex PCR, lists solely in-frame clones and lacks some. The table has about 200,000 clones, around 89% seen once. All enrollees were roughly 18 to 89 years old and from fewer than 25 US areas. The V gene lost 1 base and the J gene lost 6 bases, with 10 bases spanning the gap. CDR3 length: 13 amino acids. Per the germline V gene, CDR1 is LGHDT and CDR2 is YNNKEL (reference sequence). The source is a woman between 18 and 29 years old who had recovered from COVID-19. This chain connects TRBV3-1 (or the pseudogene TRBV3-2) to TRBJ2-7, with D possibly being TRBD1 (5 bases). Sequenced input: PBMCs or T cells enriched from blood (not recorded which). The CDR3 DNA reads TGTGCCAGCAGCCAAGCAGGGATCGGCGAGCAGTACTTC. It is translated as CASSQAGIGEQYF.